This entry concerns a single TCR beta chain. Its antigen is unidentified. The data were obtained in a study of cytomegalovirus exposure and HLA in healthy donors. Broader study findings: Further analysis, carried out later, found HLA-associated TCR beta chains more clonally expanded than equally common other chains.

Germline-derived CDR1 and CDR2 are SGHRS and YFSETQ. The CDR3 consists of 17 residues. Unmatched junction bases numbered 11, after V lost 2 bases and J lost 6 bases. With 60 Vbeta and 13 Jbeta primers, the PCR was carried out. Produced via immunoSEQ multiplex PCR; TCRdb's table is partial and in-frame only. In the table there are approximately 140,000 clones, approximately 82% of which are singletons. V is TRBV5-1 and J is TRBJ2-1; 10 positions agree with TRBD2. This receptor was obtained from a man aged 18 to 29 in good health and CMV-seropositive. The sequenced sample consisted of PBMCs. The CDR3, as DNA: TGCGCCAGCAGCTTTTTACCGAGCGGGAGGGCCACCAATGAGCAGTTCTTC. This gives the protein CASSFLPSGRATNEQFF.